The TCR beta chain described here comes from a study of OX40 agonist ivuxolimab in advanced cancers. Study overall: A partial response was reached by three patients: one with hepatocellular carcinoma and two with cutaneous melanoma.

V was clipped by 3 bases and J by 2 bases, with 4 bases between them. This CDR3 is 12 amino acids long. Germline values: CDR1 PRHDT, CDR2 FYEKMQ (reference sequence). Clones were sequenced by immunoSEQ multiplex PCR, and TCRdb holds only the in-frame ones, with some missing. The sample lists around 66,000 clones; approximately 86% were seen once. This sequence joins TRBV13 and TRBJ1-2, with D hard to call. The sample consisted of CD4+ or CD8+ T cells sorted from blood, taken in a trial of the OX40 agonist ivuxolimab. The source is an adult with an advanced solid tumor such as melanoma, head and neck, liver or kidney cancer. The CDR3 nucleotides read TGTGCCAGCAGCTTTCAGAACTATGGCTACACCTTC. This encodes CASSFQNYGYTF.